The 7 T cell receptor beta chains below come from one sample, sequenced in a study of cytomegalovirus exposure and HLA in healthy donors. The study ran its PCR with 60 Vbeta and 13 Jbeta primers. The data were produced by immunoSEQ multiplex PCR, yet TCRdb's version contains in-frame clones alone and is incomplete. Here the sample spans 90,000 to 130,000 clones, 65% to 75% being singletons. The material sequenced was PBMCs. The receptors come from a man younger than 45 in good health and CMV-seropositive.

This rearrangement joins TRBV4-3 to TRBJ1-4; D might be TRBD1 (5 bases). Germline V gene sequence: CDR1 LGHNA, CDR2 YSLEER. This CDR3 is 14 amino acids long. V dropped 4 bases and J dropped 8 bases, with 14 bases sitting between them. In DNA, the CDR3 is TGCGCCAGCAGCCCGGGGGTACTATACGAAAAACTGTTTTTT. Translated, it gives CASSPGVLYEKLFF.

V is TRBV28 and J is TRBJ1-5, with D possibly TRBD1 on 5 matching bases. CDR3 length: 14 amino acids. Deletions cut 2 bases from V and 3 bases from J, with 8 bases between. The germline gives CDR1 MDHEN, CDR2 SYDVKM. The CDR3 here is CASSLGAHNQPQHF. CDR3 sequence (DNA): TGTGCCAGCAGTTTAGGGGCCCACAATCAGCCCCAGCATTTT.

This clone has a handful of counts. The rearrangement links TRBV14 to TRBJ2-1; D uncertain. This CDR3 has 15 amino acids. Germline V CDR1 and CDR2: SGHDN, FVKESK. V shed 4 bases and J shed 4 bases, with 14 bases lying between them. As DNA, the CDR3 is TGTGCCAGCAGCCCTCTTAACCTAAAGTACAATGAGCAGTTCTTC. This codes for CASSPLNLKYNEQFF.

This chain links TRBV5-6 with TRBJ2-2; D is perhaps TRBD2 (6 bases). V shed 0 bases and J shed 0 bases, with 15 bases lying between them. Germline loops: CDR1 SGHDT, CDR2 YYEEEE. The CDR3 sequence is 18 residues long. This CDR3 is CASSLGGGRLSNTGELFF. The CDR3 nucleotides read TGTGCCAGCAGCTTGGGGGGAGGACGGCTGTCGAACACCGGGGAGCTGTTTTTT.

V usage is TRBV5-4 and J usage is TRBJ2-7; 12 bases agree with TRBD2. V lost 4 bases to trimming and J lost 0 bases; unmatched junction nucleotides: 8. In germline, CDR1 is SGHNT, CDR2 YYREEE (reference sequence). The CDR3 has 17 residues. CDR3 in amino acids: CASSRKGLAGNSYEQYF. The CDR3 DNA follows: TGTGCCAGCAGCCGAAAAGGACTAGCGGGGAACTCCTACGAGCAGTACTTC.

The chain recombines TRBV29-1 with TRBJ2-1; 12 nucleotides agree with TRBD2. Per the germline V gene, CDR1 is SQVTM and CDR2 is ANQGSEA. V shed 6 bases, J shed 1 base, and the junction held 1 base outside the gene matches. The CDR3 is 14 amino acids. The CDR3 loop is CSVTSGGSYNEQFF. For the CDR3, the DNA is TGCAGCGTCACTAGCGGGGGGTCCTACAATGAGCAGTTCTTC.

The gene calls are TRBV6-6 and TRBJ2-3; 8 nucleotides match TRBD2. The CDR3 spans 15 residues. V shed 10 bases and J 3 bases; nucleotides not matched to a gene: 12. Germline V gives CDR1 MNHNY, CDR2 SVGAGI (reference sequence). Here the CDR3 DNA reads TGTGCCACCATAAGACTAGCGACCTCGACAGATACGCAGTATTTT. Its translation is CATIRLATSTDTQYF.